Listed here are 20 T cell receptor beta chains from one sample, sequenced in a study of CD8+ T cells in alopecia areata. Specified treatment: oral pan-JAK inhibitor, 5-10 mg twice daily. In each case, RNA was isolated and then reverse transcribed into cDNA as the sequencing template. Assay used: immunoSEQ multiplex PCR; TCRdb lists only in-frame clones, some missing. The sample includes around 270,000 clones, 55% to 75% of them seen just once. Specimen: CD4+ T cells sorted from blood, collected at week 24, from a patient treated with tofacitinib. The receptors originated from a human donor with alopecia areata.

A note on this clone: Other DNA sequences within the sample encode an identical CDR3. This sequence joins TRBV30 and TRBJ2-5; D is perhaps TRBD2 (5 bases). Germline CDR1 GTSNPN, CDR2 SVGIG (reference sequence). The CDR3 has 13 amino acids. Trimming took off 0 bases at V and 5 bases at J, with 10 bases between the two ends. The CDR3 loop reads CAWSVRTGETQYF. The CDR3 region has the DNA TGTGCCTGGAGTGTAAGGACTGGGGAGACCCAGTACTTC.

This clone came up a few times. The CDR3 DNA reads TGCAGCGTTGTAGCGGCCCAGAACCCAGGGGAGACCCAGTACTTC. Translated: CSVVAAQNPGETQYF. The chain joins TRBV29-1 to TRBJ2-5, with D maybe TRBD2 (6 bases). CDR3 length: 15 residues. Germline CDR1 SQVTM, CDR2 ANQGSEA. With 4 bases removed from V and 5 bases from J, the gap between germline ends came to 20 bases.

The chain recombines TRBV6-1 with TRBJ1-1, with D tentatively TRBD1 (6 bases). V was pared by 5 bases and J by 0 bases, with 10 bases between. Germline CDR1 is MNHNS and CDR2 is SASEGT. This CDR3 comprises 14 residues. In DNA, the CDR3 is TGTGCCAGCAGTTCAGGGGCCCTGAACACTGAAGCTTTCTTT. Translated: CASSSGALNTEAFF.

The CDR3 sequence: CAWSVMDNEQFF. Here the CDR3 DNA reads TGTGCCTGGAGTGTAATGGACAATGAGCAGTTCTTC. This chain joins TRBV30 and TRBJ2-1, with D unresolved. The V end lost 0 bases, the J end lost 5 bases, and 5 bases lay between the germline ends. In germline, CDR1 is GTSNPN, CDR2 SVGIG (reference sequence). The CDR3 covers 12 residues.

The sample holds a few counts of this clone. This chain connects TRBV28 to TRBJ1-3, with D unresolved. The CDR3 is 14 amino acids. The V gene lost 6 bases and the J gene lost 2 bases, with 11 bases spanning the gap. Germline CDR1 and CDR2: MDHEN and SYDVKM. In DNA form, the CDR3 reads TGTGCCAGCAGCCGTTGGAGGGCTGGAAACACCATATATTTT. Translation gives CASSRWRAGNTIYF.

This chain joins TRBV25-1 and TRBJ2-5; D remains unclear. With 4 bases removed from V and 2 bases from J, the gap between germline ends came to 2 bases. Per germline, CDR1 MGHDK and CDR2 SYGVNS. This CDR3 spans 11 amino acids. CDR3 in amino acids: CASSGQETQYF. The CDR3 coding sequence is TGTGCCAGCAGTGGACAAGAGACCCAGTACTTC.

The V and J genes are TRBV9 and TRBJ2-3; TRBD2 aligns across 8 bases. Germline values: CDR1 SGDLS, CDR2 YYNGEE. Trimming took 6 bases from V and 4 from J; bases not matched to a gene: 7. The CDR3 has 14 amino acids. The CDR3 spells CASNGGVQADTQYF. As DNA, the CDR3 is TGTGCCAGCAACGGGGGGGTGCAGGCAGATACGCAGTATTTT.

The rearrangement joins TRBV29-1 to TRBJ2-7; weak D call: TRBD2 (6 bases). The CDR3 has 13 residues. Germline V gives CDR1 SQVTM, CDR2 ANQGSEA. V lost 3 bases to trimming and J lost 3 bases, with 12 bases between them. DNA of the CDR3: TGCAGCGTTGATCCGGCGGGGAACTACGAGCAGTACTTC. Its translation: CSVDPAGNYEQYF.

The chain employs TRBV11-2 and TRBJ2-1; D is ambiguous. The CDR3 runs 11 residues. V was clipped by 1 base and J by 12 bases, with 7 bases between them. CDR1 is SGHAT, CDR2 FQNNGV, per germline. CDR3 amino acids: CASSLAWGQFF. For the CDR3, the DNA is TGTGCCAGCAGCTTAGCATGGGGGCAGTTCTTC.

V and J are TRBV5-6 and TRBJ2-5, with TRBD1 matching 7 bases. The CDR3 loop spans 15 amino acids. Germline lookup yields CDR1 SGHDT and CDR2 YYEEEE. With V trimmed by 3 bases and J by 4 bases, 9 bases remained unmatched. CDR3 loop: CASSYFRGITETQYF. The CDR3 nucleotides read TGTGCCAGCAGCTATTTCAGGGGGATCACAGAGACCCAGTACTTC.

V is TRBV5-1 and J is TRBJ1-1, with D perhaps TRBD1 (6 bases). The CDR3 is 15 amino acids. With 2 bases removed from V and 1 base from J, the gap between germline ends came to 12 bases. Germline V CDR1 and CDR2: SGHRS, YFSETQ. The CDR3 loop is CASSFFGGGNTEAFF. CDR3 bases: TGCGCCAGCAGCTTTTTTGGAGGGGGGAACACTGAAGCTTTCTTT.

The chain combines TRBV27 with TRBJ1-3; no reliable D call. The V end was cut by 5 bases, the J end by 0 bases, with 5 bases between. The length of the CDR3 is 13 residues. The V gene's germline CDR1 is MNHEY and CDR2 SMNVEV (reference sequence). The CDR3 here is CASSAVSGNTIYF. CDR3 sequence (DNA): TGTGCCAGCAGTGCCGTCTCTGGAAACACCATATATTTT.

This chain connects TRBV4-1 to TRBJ2-7, with 9 bases that match TRBD1. The CDR3 extends over 17 amino acids. The germline gives CDR1 MGHRA, CDR2 YSYEKL. V lost 1 base to trimming and J lost 1 base; unmatched junction nucleotides: 8. In DNA, the CDR3 is TGCGCCAGCAGCCAAGTCTTGGGACAGGGTGTGTCCTACGAGCAGTACTTC. It translates to CASSQVLGQGVSYEQYF.

This sequence joins TRBV30 and TRBJ2-6, with D hard to call. The V gene's germline CDR1 is GTSNPN and CDR2 SVGIG (reference sequence). Between the trimmed V and J ends, which lost 4 bases and 0 bases, there was a span of 16 bases. The CDR3 has 17 amino acids. The CDR3 DNA is TGTGCCTGGACAAAGGACCGATTAAGCTCTGGGGCCAACGTCCTGACTTTC. Residues: CAWTKDRLSSGANVLTF. Full variable domain (missing parts from reference TRBV30 and TRBJ2-6): SQTIHQWPATLVQPVGSPLSLECTVEGTSNPNLYWYRQAAGRGLQLLFYSVGIGQISSEVPQNLSASRPQDRQFILSSKKLLLSDSGFYLCAWTKDRLSSGANVLTFGAGSRLTVL.

As to this clone: Other DNA sequences in the sample encode the same CDR3. The chain uses TRBV5-1 and TRBJ2-3, with D tentatively TRBD1 or TRBD2 (5 bases each). The CDR3 is 15 residues long. V gave up 0 bases and J gave up 0 bases, with 8 bases separating them. Germline V gives CDR1 SGHRS, CDR2 YFSETQ. The CDR3 DNA reads as TGCGCCAGCAGCTTGGGACGGGGCAGCACAGATACGCAGTATTTT. Protein sequence: CASSLGRGSTDTQYF.

This clone was detected only a few times. The J gene is TRBJ2-5, the V gene TRBV6-6; TRBD1 aligns across 9 bases. From germline, CDR1 is MNHNY and CDR2 SVGAGI (reference sequence). The CDR3 covers 12 residues. J lost 3 bases, V lost 8 bases, and 1 base had no gene match. The CDR3 nucleotides read TGTGCCAGCGGGGACAGGGAAGAGACCCAGTACTTC. Its protein is CASGDREETQYF.

This clone appeared a few times. J is TRBJ2-7 and V is TRBV7-2; D possibly matches TRBD1 or TRBD2 (5 bases each). V dropped 6 bases and J dropped 4 bases, with 16 bases sitting between them. CDR1 is SGHTA, CDR2 FQGNSA, per germline. CDR3 length equals 14 residues. This chain's CDR3 is CASSYRQGEYEQYF. CDR3 sequence (DNA): TGTGCCAGCAGTTATAGGCAGGGAGAGTACGAGCAGTACTTC. The full variable domain, in which reference TRBV7-2 and TRBJ2-7 provide the parts outside the CDR3, is GAGVSQSPSNKVTEKGKDVELRCDPISGHTALYWYRQSLGQGLEFLIYFQGNSAPDKSGLPSDRFSAERTGGSVSTLTIQRTQQEDSAVYLCASSYRQGEYEQYFGPGTRLTVT.

This clone occurred a few times. The rearrangement links TRBV29-1 to TRBJ1-1; D is unresolved. V was trimmed by 4 bases and J by 4 bases, leaving 13 bases between them. This CDR3 is 13 amino acids long. Germline loops: CDR1 SQVTM, CDR2 ANQGSEA. As DNA, the CDR3 is TGCAGCGTTGTTTCCTCAGGTGGCACTGAAGCTTTCTTT. Translation: CSVVSSGGTEAFF.

This clone was observed a few times. The chain joins TRBV15 to TRBJ2-5; 8 nucleotides line up with TRBD2. In germline, CDR1 is LNHNV, CDR2 YYDKDF (reference sequence). Germline trimming cut 6 bases from V and 2 bases from J; bases unmatched to any gene: 2. CDR3 length: 13 amino acids. This CDR3 is CATSRGGQETQYF. The CDR3 DNA is TGTGCCACCAGTCGGGGGGGACAAGAGACCCAGTACTTC. Supplemented by reference TRBV15 and TRBJ2-5, the full variable domain reads DAMVIQNPRYQVTQFGKPVTLSCSQTLNHNVMYWYQQKSSQAPKLLFHYYDKDFNNEADTPDNFQSRRPNTSFCFLDIRSPGLGDTAMYLCATSRGGQETQYFGPGTRLLVL.

The chain carries TRBV4-1 and TRBJ2-7; D gene ambiguous. The CDR3 length is 15 residues. The germline V and J ends were trimmed by 0 bases and 3 bases, with 12 bases remaining between them. Germline CDR1 is MGHRA and CDR2 is YSYEKL. CDR3 residues: CASSQDGETRYEQYF. The DNA of the CDR3 is TGCGCCAGCAGCCAAGATGGCGAAACCCGCTACGAGCAGTACTTC.